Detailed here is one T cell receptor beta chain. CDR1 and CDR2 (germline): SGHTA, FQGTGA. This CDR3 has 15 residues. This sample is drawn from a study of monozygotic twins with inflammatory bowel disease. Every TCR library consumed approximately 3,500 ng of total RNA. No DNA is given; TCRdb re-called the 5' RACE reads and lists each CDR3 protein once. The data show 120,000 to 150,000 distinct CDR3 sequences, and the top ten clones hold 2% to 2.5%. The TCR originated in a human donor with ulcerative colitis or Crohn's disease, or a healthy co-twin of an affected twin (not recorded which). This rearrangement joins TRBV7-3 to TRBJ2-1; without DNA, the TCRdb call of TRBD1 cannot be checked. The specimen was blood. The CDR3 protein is CASSFRGLVGDEQFF.